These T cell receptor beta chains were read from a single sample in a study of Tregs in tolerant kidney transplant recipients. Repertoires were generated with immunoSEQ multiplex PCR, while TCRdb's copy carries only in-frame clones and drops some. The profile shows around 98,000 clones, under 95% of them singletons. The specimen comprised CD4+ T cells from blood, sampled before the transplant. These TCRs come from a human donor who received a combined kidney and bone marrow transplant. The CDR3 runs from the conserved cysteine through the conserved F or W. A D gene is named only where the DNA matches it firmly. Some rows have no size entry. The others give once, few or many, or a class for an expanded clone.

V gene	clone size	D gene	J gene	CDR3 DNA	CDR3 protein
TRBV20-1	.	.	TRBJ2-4	TGCAGTGCTAGCCGCGGAAACATTCAGTACTTC	CSASRGNIQYF
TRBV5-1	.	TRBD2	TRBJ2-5	TGCGCCAGCAGCTTGGGTGCTAGCGGTCAAGAGACCCAGTACTTC	CASSLGASGQETQYF
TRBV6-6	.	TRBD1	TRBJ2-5	TGTGCCAGCAGCCCCCGACAGGGAACTTCTCAAGAGACCCAGTACTTC	CASSPRQGTSQETQYF
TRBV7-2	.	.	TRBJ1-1	TGTGCCAGCAGCTTAGTACGGCAGGACACTGAAGCTTTCTTT	CASSLVRQDTEAFF
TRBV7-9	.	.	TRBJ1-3	TGTGCCAGCAGCTTAATGAGCCCAGGGACTGGAAACACCATATATTTT	CASSLMSPGTGNTIYF
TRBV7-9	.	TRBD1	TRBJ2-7	TGTGCCAGCACCGCCATCAGGACAGGGGTTAACGAGCAGTACTTC	CASTAIRTGVNEQYF
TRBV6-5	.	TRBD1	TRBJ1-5	TGTGCCAGCAGAGGGACAGCCGCCGGCAATCAGCCCCAGCATTTT	CASRGTAAGNQPQHF
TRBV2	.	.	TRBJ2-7	TGTGCCAGCAGTGAAGCGGGACTCCGATTGGAGCAGTACTTC	CASSEAGLRLEQYF
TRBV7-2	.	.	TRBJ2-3	TGTGCCAGCAGCCGCAAACAGCCAGATACGCAGTATTTT	CASSRKQPDTQYF
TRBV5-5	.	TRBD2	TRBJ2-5	TGTGCCAGCAGCTTGGGTGGCGGGAGAGGGGAGACCCAGTACTTC	CASSLGGGRGETQYF
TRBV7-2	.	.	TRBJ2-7	TGTGCCAGCAGCCGCAGTTCGGGAGTGGTTGCCCACGAGCAGTACTTC	CASSRSSGVVAHEQYF
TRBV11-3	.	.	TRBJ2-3	TGTGCCAGCAGCTTATTTGACAAGAGCACAGATACGCAGTATTTT	CASSLFDKSTDTQYF
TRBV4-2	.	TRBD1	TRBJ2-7	TGTGCCAGCAGCCAAGAGGGACAGGGGTTTTCCTACGAGCAGTACTTC	CASSQEGQGFSYEQYF
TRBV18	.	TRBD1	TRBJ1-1	TGTGCCAGCTCACCCGGGACAGGAGTTGAAGCTTTCTTT	CASSPGTGVEAFF
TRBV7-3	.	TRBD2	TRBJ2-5	TGTGCCAGCAGCCTAAGTGGGACTAGGGGAACCCAAGAGACCCAGTACTTC	CASSLSGTRGTQETQYF
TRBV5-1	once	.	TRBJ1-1	TGCGCCAGCAGCTTGGAACAGGGGAACACTGAAGCTTTCTTT	CASSLEQGNTEAFF
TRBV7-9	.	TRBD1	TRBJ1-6	TGTGCCAGCAGCTTAGTGACAGGGGGCGCCTGGTCACCCCTCCACTTT	CASSLVTGGAWSPLHF